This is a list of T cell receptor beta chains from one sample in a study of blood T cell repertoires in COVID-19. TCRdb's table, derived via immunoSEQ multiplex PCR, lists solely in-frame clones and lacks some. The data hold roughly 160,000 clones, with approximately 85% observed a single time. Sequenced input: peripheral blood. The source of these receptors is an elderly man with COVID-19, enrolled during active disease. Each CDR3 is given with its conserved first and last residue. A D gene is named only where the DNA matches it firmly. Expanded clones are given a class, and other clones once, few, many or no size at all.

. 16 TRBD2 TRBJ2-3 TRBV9 CASTREAGVITDTQYF TGTGCCAGCACGCGCGAGGCGGGGGTGATCACAGATACGCAGTATTTT
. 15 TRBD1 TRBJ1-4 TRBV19 CASSIEYRGKEKLFF TGTGCCAGTAGTATAGAGTACAGGGGGAAGGAAAAACTGTTTTTT
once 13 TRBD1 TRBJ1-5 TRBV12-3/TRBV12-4 CASSLTGDQPQHF TGTGCCAGCAGTCTAACAGGGGATCAGCCCCAGCATTTT
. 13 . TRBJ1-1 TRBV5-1 CASSLIGGTEAFF TGCGCCAGCAGCTTGATAGGGGGCACTGAAGCTTTCTTT
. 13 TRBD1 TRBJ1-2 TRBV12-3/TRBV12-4 CASSLQGGYGYTF TGTGCCAGCAGTTTACAGGGGGGCTATGGCTACACCTTC
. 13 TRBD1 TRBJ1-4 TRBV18 CASQGQGEEKLFF TGTGCCAGCCAGGGACAGGGTGAGGAAAAACTGTTTTTT
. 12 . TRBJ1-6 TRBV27 CASSPTYSPLHF TGTGCCAGCAGTCCGACATATTCACCCCTCCACTTT
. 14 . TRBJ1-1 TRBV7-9 CASSVQGDYTEAFF TGTGCCAGCAGCGTACAGGGAGATTACACTGAAGCTTTCTTT
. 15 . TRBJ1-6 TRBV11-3 CASSLDRQAHSPLHF TGTGCCAGCAGCTTAGATCGACAGGCGCACTCACCCCTCCACTTT
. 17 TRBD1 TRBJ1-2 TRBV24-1 CATSRGGTGVGSYGYTF TGTGCCACCAGTCGTGGGGGCACAGGGGTTGGATCCTATGGCTACACCTTC
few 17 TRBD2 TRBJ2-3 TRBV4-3 CASSQEASGDDTDTQYF TGCGCCAGCAGCCAAGAAGCTAGCGGGGACGACACAGATACGCAGTATTTT
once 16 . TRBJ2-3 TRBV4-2 CASSQVPGSITDTQYF TGTGCCAGCAGCCAGGTCCCCGGGTCTATCACAGATACGCAGTATTTT
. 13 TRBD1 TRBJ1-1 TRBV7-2 CASSLQGAVEAFF TGTGCCAGCAGCTTACAGGGGGCAGTTGAAGCTTTCTTT
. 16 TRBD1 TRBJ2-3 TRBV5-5 CASSRTGAPATDTQYF TGTGCCAGCAGCAGAACAGGGGCACCAGCCACAGATACGCAGTATTTT
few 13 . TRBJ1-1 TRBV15 CATSRDQVGEAFF TGTGCCACCAGCAGAGATCAGGTGGGTGAAGCTTTCTTT
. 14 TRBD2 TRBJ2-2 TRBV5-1 CASKPAGETGELFF TGCGCCAGCAAACCAGCGGGGGAAACCGGGGAGCTGTTTTTT
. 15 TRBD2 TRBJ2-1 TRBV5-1 CASSLDPSGAGEQFF TGCGCCAGCAGCTTGGACCCTAGCGGGGCTGGTGAGCAGTTCTTC
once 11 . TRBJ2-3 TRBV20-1 CRGASTDTQYF TGCAGAGGGGCGAGCACAGATACGCAGTATTTT
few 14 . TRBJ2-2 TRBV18 CASSPLGEAGELFF TGTGCCAGCTCACCACTGGGGGAGGCCGGGGAGCTGTTTTTT